Shown below are 32 T cell receptor beta chains from a single sample sequenced in a study of T cells in Graves' hyperthyroidism and ophthalmopathy. RNA transcripts were the template for amplifying TCR beta CDR3 regions. RT-PCR in the first round (using the HTBI primer set) targeted the TCR CDR3. One entry per CDR3 protein results from TCRdb running MiXCR on the multiplex PCR reads. The sample holds a few hundred thousand distinct CDR3 sequences, 15% to 19% seen once. The specimen sequenced was blood. These receptors came from a woman aged 25-40 years with Graves' hyperthyroidism.

In regard to this clonotype: A read error may explain this, as a much larger clone is one base away. This chain connects TRBV10-3 to TRBJ2-3; 10 positions match TRBD2. Germline V gives CDR1 ENHRY, CDR2 SYGVKD. The CDR3 covers 14 residues. This chain's CDR3 is CDIGTSVYTDTQYF. DNA for the CDR3: TGTGACATCGGGACTAGCGTATACACAGATACGCAGTATTTT.

The J gene is TRBJ2-5, the V gene TRBV5-1; a weak D match, TRBD1 (6 bases). Germline V lookup: CDR1 SGHRS, CDR2 YFSETQ. The CDR3 loop spans 17 amino acids. The V end lost 0 bases, the J end lost 4 bases, and 19 bases lay between the germline ends. CDR3 residues: CASSLVVRGVGRETQYF. The CDR3 DNA is TGCGCCAGCAGCTTGGTAGTCAGGGGTGTCGGGCGAGAGACCCAGTACTTC.

This clonotype came up many times. The chain combines TRBV11-2 with TRBJ2-5; D is undetermined. Trimming pared 5 bases from V and 5 bases from J, leaving 12 bases between. This CDR3 spans 13 amino acids. The germline V gene encodes CDR1 SGHAT and CDR2 FQNNGV. CDR3 amino acids: CASSPAFSETQYF. The DNA of the CDR3 is TGTGCCAGCAGCCCAGCGTTTTCCGAGACCCAGTACTTC.

This clonotype showed up many times. The chain is built from TRBV7-2 and TRBJ1-4; D not certain. Deletions cut 1 base from V and 4 bases from J, with 7 bases between. Germline CDR1 SGHTA, CDR2 FQGNSA. The CDR3 length is 14 residues. DNA for the CDR3: TGTGCCAGCAGCTTAGGTCAAGTTAATGAAAAACTGTTTTTT. It encodes CASSLGQVNEKLFF.

This clonotype has a count of ten or more. The chain joins TRBV9 to TRBJ1-2, with 9 bases lining up with TRBD1. V was clipped by 4 bases and J by 8 bases; unmatched bases: 9. The CDR3 consists of 14 residues. The V gene's germline CDR1 is SGDLS and CDR2 YYNGEE. The CDR3 is CASSPGQGFEGYTF. As DNA, the CDR3 is TGTGCCAGCAGCCCGGGACAGGGTTTCGAGGGCTACACCTTC. Combining the CDR3 with reference TRBV9 and TRBJ1-2 gives the whole variable domain DSGVTQTPKHLITATGQRVTLRCSPRSGDLSVYWYQQSLDQGLQFLIQYYNGEERAKGNILERFSAQQFPDLHSELNLSSLELGDSALYFCASSPGQGFEGYTFGSGTRLTVV.

This chain uses TRBV5-1 with TRBJ2-7, with D perhaps TRBD1 or TRBD2 (5 bases each). The germline CDR1 and CDR2 sequences are SGHRS and YFSETQ. The V and J ends lost 0 bases and 0 bases respectively, with 16 bases between them. The CDR3 loop spans 17 amino acids. CDR3 sequence: CASSLARDQRSSYEQYF. The DNA of the CDR3 is TGCGCCAGCAGCTTGGCCAGGGACCAAAGGAGCTCCTACGAGCAGTACTTC.

This clonotype was counted between two and nine times. The CDR3 coding sequence is TGTGCCGGAAGGGGGAATCGGGGAAGGGGCACTGAAGCTTTCTTT. Amino acids: CAGRGNRGRGTEAFF. The chain links TRBV28 to TRBJ1-1; TRBD1 is a possible D gene (6 bases). The ends were cut back, 11 bases at V and 4 bases at J, with 23 bases in the middle. CDR1 MDHEN and CDR2 SYDVKM come from the germline V gene. CDR3 size: 15 residues.

This clonotype was observed at least ten times. J is TRBJ2-1 and V is TRBV10-3, with 16 bases lining up with TRBD2. The V segment lost 3 bases and the J segment 0 bases; nucleotides outside the gene matches: 20. This CDR3 is 24 amino acids long. Per germline, CDR1 ENHRY and CDR2 SYGVKD. CDR3: CAISDSLKSGQGTSGRASYNEQFF. CDR3 nucleotides: TGTGCCATCAGTGATTCCCTGAAAAGTGGCCAAGGGACTAGCGGGAGGGCCTCCTACAATGAGCAGTTCTTC.

This clonotype was recorded a few times. J is TRBJ2-3 and V is TRBV6-1; D is unclear. The CDR3 consists of 13 residues. Germline CDR1 MNHNS, CDR2 SASEGT. With 8 bases removed from V and 0 bases from J, the gap between germline ends came to 9 bases. The DNA of the CDR3 is TGTGCCAGCTGTGGGCCTAGCACAGATACGCAGTATTTT. Its protein is CASCGPSTDTQYF.

The CDR3, as DNA: TGCGCCAGCAGCTTGGCCTCGACTAGCGTTAAGACCCAGTACTTC. Its protein product is CASSLASTSVKTQYF. The chain carries TRBV5-1 and TRBJ2-5, with 8 bases lining up with TRBD2. There are 15 residues in the CDR3. The trim removed 0 bases at V and 6 bases at J, leaving 7 bases unmatched. Germline-derived CDR1 and CDR2 are SGHRS and YFSETQ.

A word on this clonotype: A much larger clone differs from this one at a single base, so this may be a read error. This chain connects TRBV20-1 to TRBJ2-1; 8 nucleotides align to TRBD2. The DNA matches TRBJ2-7 better at its end, which makes the J call doubtful. Germline V gene data show CDR1 as DFQATT and CDR2 as SNEGSKA (reference sequence). The CDR3 is made up of 15 amino acids. Written as DNA, the CDR3 is TGCAGTGCTAGAGTGACGGGGGGGGGGACCAATGAGCAGTACTTC. This translates into CSARVTGGGTNEQYF.

The sample holds many counts of this clonotype. J is TRBJ2-3 and V is TRBV9; no reliable D call. Between the trimmed V and J ends, which lost 0 bases and 0 bases, there was a span of 5 bases. The CDR3 is made up of 14 amino acids. Per germline, CDR1 SGDLS and CDR2 YYNGEE. The CDR3: CASSVVHSTDTQYF. In nucleotides, the CDR3 is TGTGCCAGCAGCGTAGTTCACAGCACAGATACGCAGTATTTT.

This clonotype showed up many times. The gene calls are TRBV10-3 and TRBJ2-5; TRBD1 might be the D (6 bases). In germline, CDR1 is ENHRY, CDR2 SYGVKD. The CDR3 covers 14 residues. V was cut by 5 bases and J by 1 base, with 11 bases left in between. CDR3 region: CAISNRDTQETQYF. The CDR3 nucleotides read TGTGCCATCAGTAACCGGGACACCCAAGAGACCCAGTACTTC.

The chain uses TRBV27 and TRBJ2-2; D might be TRBD2 (6 bases). CDR3 length: 13 amino acids. CDR1 and CDR2 from the germline V gene are MNHEY and SMNVEV (reference sequence). Trimming left V 5 bases short and J 9 bases short, with 13 bases between. The CDR3 nucleotides read TGTGCCAGCAGTGCCTCCCTAGCGAGGGAGCTGTTTTTT. Translated: CASSASLARELFF.

The CDR3 region is CASSPPPSEKNTGELFF. CDR3 coding DNA: TGTGCCAGCAGCCCGCCCCCTAGCGAGAAAAACACCGGGGAGCTGTTTTTT. This chain joins TRBV7-9 and TRBJ2-2; D might be TRBD2 (6 bases). The CDR3 runs 17 residues. Germline V gives CDR1 SEHNR, CDR2 FQNEAQ (reference sequence). V lost 5 bases and J lost 2, with 18 bases in between.

This clonotype showed up many times. The rearrangement links TRBV10-3 to TRBJ2-3, with 9 bases aligning to TRBD2. J lost 0 bases, V lost 5 bases, and 15 bases had no gene match. CDR3 length equals 19 residues. Germline V gene lookup returns CDR1 ENHRY and CDR2 SYGVKD. In DNA, the CDR3 is TGTGCCATCAGTAGAAGGGAGTCAGCGGGGGGCGTGAGCACAGATACGCAGTATTTT. It codes for CAISRRESAGGVSTDTQYF.

This clonotype was recorded once. The chain couples TRBV5-1 to TRBJ1-6, with 7 bases matching TRBD1. Germline CDR1 SGHRS, CDR2 YFSETQ. The CDR3 length is 17 residues. V lost 4 bases and J lost 8; bases outside the gene matches: 15. The CDR3 DNA reads as TGCGCCAGCAGCCTGACACCAACAGGGGCGCCTCATTCACCCCTCCACTTT. Residues: CASSLTPTGAPHSPLHF.

This clonotype came up many times. The chain employs TRBV5-1 and TRBJ2-1, with 9 positions matching TRBD2. The V segment lost 4 bases and the J segment 9 bases; nucleotides outside the gene matches: 11. Germline V gene sequence: CDR1 SGHRS, CDR2 YFSETQ. The CDR3 sequence is 15 residues long. Here the CDR3 reads CASSKSGTSTPEQFF. The DNA for the CDR3 is TGCGCCAGCAGCAAGTCCGGGACTAGCACTCCTGAGCAGTTCTTC.

The chain combines TRBV30 with TRBJ2-1; D could derive from TRBD1 or TRBD2 (5 bases each). V lost 1 base and J 4 bases, leaving 8 bases between the germline ends. The CDR3 is 13 amino acids. CDR1 and CDR2 (germline): GTSNPN, SVGIG (reference sequence). CDR3 nucleotides: TGTGCCTGGAGTGCAGGGACGTACAATGAGCAGTTCTTC. Residues: CAWSAGTYNEQFF.

Note on this clonotype: A much larger clone differs from this one at a single base, so this may be a read error. The chain has TRBV27 and TRBJ2-7; no clear D gene. V was trimmed by 2 bases and J by 3 bases, leaving 17 bases between them. Per the germline V gene, CDR1 is MNHEY and CDR2 is SMNVEV (reference sequence). The CDR3 loop spans 16 amino acids. The DNA for the CDR3 is TGTGCCAGCAGTTTAGCGTGCAGCCGTTTAGGCTACGAGCAGTACTTC. It translates to CASSLACSRLGYEQYF.

As for this clonotype: A much larger clone sits a single nucleotide away, making a read error possible. The chain joins TRBV12-3 or TRBV12-4 to TRBJ2-7, with TRBD1 identical over 7 bases. CDR3 length equals 13 residues. In DNA, the CDR3 is TGTGCCTGCAGCCAGGGACAGAATTACGAGCAGTACTTC. Its translation: CACSQGQNYEQYF.

This clonotype has a handful of counts. J is TRBJ1-6 and V is TRBV10-3; 10 bases line up with TRBD1. The CDR3 covers 14 residues. V trimming: 11 bases; J trimming: 7 bases; junction bases outside the gene matches: 8. The germline V gene encodes CDR1 ENHRY and CDR2 SYGVKD. Here the CDR3 DNA reads TGTGCCTTACATCCGGGACAGGGGAATTCACCCCTCCACTTT. This gives the protein CALHPGQGNSPLHF.

The CDR3 reads CASSLAGTGSSSTYEQYF. The CDR3 nucleotides are TGTGCCAGCAGTCTCGCCGGGACAGGCAGTAGTTCTACCTACGAGCAGTACTTC. The chain uses TRBV28 and TRBJ2-7, with 8 positions matching TRBD1. Germline V lookup: CDR1 MDHEN, CDR2 SYDVKM. V gave up 5 bases and J gave up 2 bases; unmatched junction bases: 17. This CDR3 contains 18 residues. The whole variable domain, filled in from reference TRBV28 and TRBJ2-7, reads DVKVTQSSRYLVKRTGEKVFLECVQDMDHENMFWYRQDPGLGLRLIYFSYDVKMKEKGDIPEGYSVSREKKERFSLILESASTNQTSMYLCASSLAGTGSSSTYEQYFGPGTRLTVT.

In this sample, this clonotype turned up many times. The rearrangement uses TRBV11-2 and TRBJ2-1; tentatively, D is TRBD2 (7 bases). Trimming removed 5 bases from V and 9 bases from J, with 23 bases in between. The CDR3 is 16 residues long. CDR1 is SGHAT and CDR2 is FQNNGV in the germline V gene. DNA of the CDR3: TGTGCCAGCAGCCCCCAAGGGGGGAGGGCTTCGGGTGAGCAGTTCTTC. Protein: CASSPQGGRASGEQFF.

The CDR3, as DNA: TGTGCCAGCAGTTCCTGGACGGAGCCCCACACTGAAGCTTTCTTT. Its translation: CASSSWTEPHTEAFF. The chain uses TRBV28 and TRBJ1-1; no definite D call. The CDR3 length is 15 residues. CDR1 and CDR2 from the germline V gene are MDHEN and SYDVKM. V lost 4 bases to trimming and J lost 3 bases, with 15 bases between them.

J is TRBJ2-3 and V is TRBV20-1, with 9 bases aligning to TRBD2. J lost 6 bases, V lost 4 bases, and 5 bases had no gene match. This CDR3 contains 13 residues. Germline V gene data show CDR1 as DFQATT and CDR2 as SNEGSKA (reference sequence). This CDR3 reads CSAKGTSSDTQYF. CDR3 coding DNA: TGCAGTGCTAAGGGGACTAGCTCGGATACGCAGTATTTT.

This clonotype was seen repeatedly, ten times or more. V is TRBV28 and J is TRBJ2-4; 9 bases line up with TRBD2. V gave up 2 bases and J gave up 1 base; unmatched junction bases: 6. Germline V gene data show CDR1 as MDHEN and CDR2 as SYDVKM. The CDR3 runs to 17 residues. The CDR3 coding sequence is TGTGCCAGCAGTTTACGGCGGGAGGGCTCGGCCAAAAACATTCAGTACTTC. Its protein product is CASSLRREGSAKNIQYF.

A few counts support this clonotype. The genes are TRBV20-1 and TRBJ1-1; D is possibly TRBD1 (5 bases). Looked up from germline, CDR1 is DFQATT and CDR2 is SNEGSKA (reference sequence). The length of the CDR3 is 11 residues. Trimming shortened V by 3 bases and J by 5 bases, and 7 bases separated the two germline ends. This chain's CDR3 is CSASRTTEAFF. CDR3 nucleotide sequence: TGCAGTGCTAGCCGGACAACTGAAGCTTTCTTT.

On this clonotype itself: Compared with germline, one end of the junction differs, possibly owing to a read error. The genes are TRBV18 and TRBJ1-1, with D possibly being TRBD1 (5 bases). This CDR3 comprises 14 residues. CDR1 and CDR2 from the germline V gene are KGHSH and LQKENI. CDR3 loop: CASSEGAGNTGAFF. The CDR3 nucleotides are TGTGCCAGCTCCGAAGGGGCAGGGAACACTGGAGCTTTCTTT.

This clonotype was counted once. This chain joins TRBV11-2 and TRBJ1-3; D uncertain. The CDR3 spans 13 residues. Trimming pared 3 bases from V and 2 bases from J, leaving 5 bases between. The germline gives CDR1 SGHAT, CDR2 FQNNGV. The DNA of the CDR3 is TGTGCCAGCAGCTTCCAGGCTGGAAACACCATATATTTT. Translated, it gives CASSFQAGNTIYF.

The rearrangement links TRBV7-9 to TRBJ2-7, with 7 bases identical to TRBD2. The V segment lost 2 bases and the J segment 6 bases; nucleotides outside the gene matches: 7. This CDR3 has 14 residues. Germline V CDR1 and CDR2: SEHNR, FQNEAQ (reference sequence). The CDR3 is CASSLREGSREQYF. CDR3 sequence (DNA): TGTGCCAGCAGCTTAAGGGAGGGGAGCCGCGAGCAGTACTTC.

In its sample, this clonotype was seen a few times. This chain links TRBV4-1 with TRBJ2-1, with TRBD2 identical over 10 bases. Germline-derived CDR1 and CDR2 are MGHRA and YSYEKL. The CDR3 is 21 residues long. The ends lost 0 bases at V and 1 base at J; junction bases unmatched: 15. The DNA of the CDR3 is TGCGCCAGCAGCCAAGATGTAGGGCGGCTAGCGGGAGCCCGTTCCTACAATGAGCAGTTCTTC. It encodes CASSQDVGRLAGARSYNEQFF.